This T cell receptor (beta chain) was captured in a study of T cells in localized non-small cell lung cancer. Overall study findings and caveats: Clonality peaked in uninvolved adjacent lung rather than tumor. Of the top 100 tumor clones, median around 55 were in adjacent lung, 25 to 35 among its top 100. As only one tumor region underwent sequencing, heterogeneity remains possible.

Note on this clone: Its antigen is as yet unknown.

Trimming removed 9 bases from V and 3 bases from J, with 11 bases in between. The CDR3 contains 12 residues. Germline assignment: CDR1 WNHNN and CDR2 SYGVQD (reference sequence). Clones were sequenced by immunoSEQ multiplex PCR, and TCRdb holds only the in-frame ones, with some missing. There are roughly 39,000 clones in the sample; around 84% occur only once, and 3.5% lies in the top ten. The receptor comes from a man between 18 and 49 years old with stage I lung adenocarcinoma. The chain recombines TRBV10-1 with TRBJ1-1, with D maybe TRBD1 (5 bases). Material: peripheral blood, obtained before any cancer treatment. The CDR3 nucleotides are TGCGCCAGGAGGGACCGGGACACTGAAGCTTTCTTT. It translates to CARRDRDTEAFF.